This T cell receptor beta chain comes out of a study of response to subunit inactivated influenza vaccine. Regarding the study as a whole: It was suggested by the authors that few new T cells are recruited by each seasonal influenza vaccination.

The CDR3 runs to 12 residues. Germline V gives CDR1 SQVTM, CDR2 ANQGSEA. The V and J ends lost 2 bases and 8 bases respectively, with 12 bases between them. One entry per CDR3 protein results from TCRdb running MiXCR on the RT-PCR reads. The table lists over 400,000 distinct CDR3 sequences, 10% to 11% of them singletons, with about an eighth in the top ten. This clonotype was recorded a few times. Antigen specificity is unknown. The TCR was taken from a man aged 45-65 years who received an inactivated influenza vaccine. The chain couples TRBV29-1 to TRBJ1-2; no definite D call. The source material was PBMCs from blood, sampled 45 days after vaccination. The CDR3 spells CSVETPGSGYTF. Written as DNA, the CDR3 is TGCAGCGTTGAAACCCCCGGGTCGGGCTACACCTTC.